The 14 T cell receptor beta chains given below trace back to one sample, sequenced in a study of vaccination effects on CD4 cells after COVID-19. The antigens of these receptors remain unknown. Data came from immunoSEQ multiplex PCR; TCRdb stores just in-frame clones and leaves some out. This sample has about 41,000 clones, with 77% found just once. CD4+ T cells specific for antigen were expanded with viral peptide pools by the ViraFEST assay before sequencing. Having been cultured for roughly 10 days, the cells underwent CD4+ T cell isolation. Nucleocapsid antibody tests were negative, and the vaccine recipients had no prior SARS-CoV-2 infection. Sequences were derived from CD4+ T cells from PBMCs cultured with HCoV-NL63 spike peptides, sampled before COVID-19 vaccination. The source is a human donor who received a COVID-19 vaccine.

The chain carries TRBV7-9 and TRBJ1-2; D is ambiguous. CDR1 and CDR2 from the germline V gene are SEHNR and FQNEAQ (reference sequence). V was pared by 0 bases and J by 8 bases, with 7 bases between. The CDR3 consists of 12 residues. The CDR3 sequence is CASSLAQHGYTF. CDR3 sequence (DNA): TGTGCCAGCAGCTTAGCCCAACACGGCTACACCTTC.

V gene TRBV6-5 combines with J gene TRBJ1-6; 7 nucleotides line up with TRBD1. The V gene end was trimmed by 9 bases and the J gene end by 12 bases; junction bases not matched to a gene: 11. This CDR3 is 13 amino acids long. Germline values: CDR1 MNHEY, CDR2 SVGAGI. CDR3 in amino acids: CASQTGLSGPLHF. For the CDR3, the DNA is TGTGCCAGTCAGACAGGGCTTAGCGGACCCCTCCACTTT.

The sample holds one count of this clone. The chain combines TRBV24-1 with TRBJ1-1; 9 bases map to TRBD1. The germline gives CDR1 KGHDR, CDR2 SFDVKD. The CDR3 is 12 residues long. V gave up 4 bases and J gave up 11 bases; unmatched junction bases: 4. The CDR3 coding sequence is TGTGCCACCAGTGAACAGGGGGCGCCGGCTTTCTTT. Its protein product is CATSEQGAPAFF.

This clone is a singleton in its sample. The chain employs TRBV18 and TRBJ2-6, with TRBD2 matching over 9 bases. The CDR3 length is 17 residues. Germline V gene lookup returns CDR1 KGHSH and CDR2 LQKENI. V shed 3 bases, J shed 4 bases, and the junction held 7 bases outside the gene matches. CDR3 region: CASSPGGGASGANVLTF. As DNA, the CDR3 is TGTGCCAGCTCACCGGGCGGGGGGGCCTCCGGGGCCAACGTCCTGACTTTC.

The genes are TRBV7-3 and TRBJ2-2; possibly TRBD1 for D (5 bases). Germline V gene lookup returns CDR1 SGHTA and CDR2 FQGTGA. Trimming pared 4 bases from V and 8 bases from J, leaving 11 bases between. The CDR3 runs 13 residues. CDR3 bases: TGTGCCAGCAGCTCTGACAGAACTGGGGAGCTGTTTTTT. Protein sequence: CASSSDRTGELFF. The full variable domain, in which reference TRBV7-3 and TRBJ2-2 provide the parts outside the CDR3, is GAGVSQTPSNKVTEKGKYVELRCDPISGHTALYWYRQSLGQGPEFLIYFQGTGAADDSGLPNDRFFAVRPEGSVSTLKIQRTERGDSAVYLCASSSDRTGELFFGEGSRLTVL.

The V call is TRBV28, the J call TRBJ1-1; 8 positions match TRBD1. The junction had 6 bases not matched to a gene; V was cut back by 4 bases and J by 2 bases. The CDR3 is 15 residues long. Germline loops: CDR1 MDHEN, CDR2 SYDVKM. The CDR3 nucleotides are TGTGCCAGCAGTTCACTTCAGGGGGCCAACACTGAAGCTTTCTTT. It specifies CASSSLQGANTEAFF.

The chain combines TRBV21-1 with TRBJ2-7; the D call of TRBD2 is as the table states it, not checked on the DNA. TRBV21-1 counts as a pseudogene. The CDR3 runs 15 residues. CDR3 protein: CASTREGYKGYEQYV. The CDR3, as DNA: TGTGCCAGCACCAGGGAGGGGTACAAGGGCTACGAGCAGTACGTC.

In DNA form, the CDR3 reads TGTGCCAGCAGTGAAGCGGGGGGCACTGAGCAGTTCTTC. Amino acid sequence: CASSEAGGTEQFF. The chain joins TRBV2 to TRBJ2-1; D may match TRBD1 or TRBD2 (6 bases each). CDR3 length: 13 amino acids. V gave up 0 bases and J gave up 9 bases, with 9 bases separating them. Germline CDR1 SNHLY, CDR2 FYNNEI.

The chain is built from TRBV27 and TRBJ1-1; 9 bases line up with TRBD1. Germline assignment: CDR1 MNHEY and CDR2 SMNVEV (reference sequence). The CDR3 is 15 residues long. Trimming cost V 5 bases and J 4 bases; bases outside gene matches: 8. The DNA for the CDR3 is TGTGCCAGCAGTCCCCGACAGGGGGTCGCCACTGAAGCTTTCTTT. Translation gives CASSPRQGVATEAFF.

The chain links TRBV3-1 (or the pseudogene TRBV3-2) to TRBJ2-2, with D uncertain. The germline CDR1 and CDR2 sequences are LGHDT and YNNKEL (reference sequence). This CDR3 has 14 amino acids. Deletions cut 2 bases from V and 4 bases from J, with 8 bases between. CDR3 protein: CASSQSPGTGELFF. The CDR3 bases are TGTGCCAGCAGCCAATCCCCTGGCACCGGGGAGCTGTTTTTT.

This chain links TRBV19 with TRBJ1-3, with D possibly being TRBD1 (6 bases). Trimming removed 3 bases from V and 0 bases from J, with 15 bases in between. Germline V gene data show CDR1 as LNHDA and CDR2 as SQIVND (reference sequence). The CDR3 sequence is 17 residues long. CDR3 DNA: TGTGCCAGTAGTATGGGGGGCAGGGGAGTCTCTGGAAACACCATATATTTT. This translates into CASSMGGRGVSGNTIYF.

V usage is TRBV15 and J usage is TRBJ2-3, with D perhaps assigned TRBD1 or TRBD2 (6 bases each). Trimming removed 9 bases at V and 6 bases at J, with 19 bases between. The CDR3 consists of 14 residues. Germline V gives CDR1 LNHNV, CDR2 YYDKDF (reference sequence). CDR3 amino acids: CATGGAAGGDTQYF. The CDR3 DNA follows: TGTGCCACTGGGGGAGCGGCCGGGGGCGATACGCAGTATTTT.

The V gene is TRBV2, the J gene TRBJ2-3; 11 nucleotides align to TRBD2. The CDR3 length is 14 residues. Looked up from germline, CDR1 is SNHLY and CDR2 is FYNNEI. Losses at the gene ends were 8 bases for V and 2 bases for J; bases not matched to a gene: 3. The CDR3 loop reads CASSTSGVTDTQYF. The CDR3 DNA reads as TGTGCCAGCTCGACTAGCGGGGTCACAGATACGCAGTATTTT.

The chain has TRBV28 and TRBJ1-2; a weak D match, TRBD1 (6 bases). V was shortened by 5 bases and J by 8 bases, with 21 bases between the two germline ends. The CDR3 extends over 15 amino acids. In germline, CDR1 is MDHEN, CDR2 SYDVKM. CDR3 loop: CASSPSTGDRWGYTF. CDR3 bases: TGTGCCAGCAGTCCCTCGACAGGAGATAGGTGGGGCTACACCTTC.